Below are 10 T cell receptor beta chains sequenced from a single sample in a study of OX40 agonist ivuxolimab in advanced cancers. Sequenced by immunoSEQ multiplex PCR; TCRdb stores in-frame clones only, minus some. The sample contains 30,000 to 40,000 clones, approximately 89% of which appear only once. The starting material was CD4+ or CD8+ T cells sorted from blood, obtained in a trial of the OX40 agonist ivuxolimab. These receptor sequences come from an adult with an advanced solid tumor such as melanoma, head and neck, liver or kidney cancer.

This chain links TRBV7-6 with TRBJ2-1; 10 bases line up with TRBD2. The CDR3 runs to 17 residues. With 3 bases clipped from V and 4 bases from J, the junction kept 9 bases outside the gene matches. Per the germline V gene, CDR1 is SGHVS and CDR2 is FNYEAQ. CDR3 in amino acids: CASSFSPSGRSYNEQFF. The CDR3 DNA sequence: TGTGCCAGCAGCTTTTCCCCTAGCGGGAGATCTTACAATGAGCAGTTCTTC. The variable domain in full, with the rest retrieved from reference TRBV7-6 and TRBJ2-1, is GAGVSQSPRYKVTKRGQDVALRCDPISGHVSLYWYRQALGQGPEFLTYFNYEAQQDKSGLPNDRFSAERPEGSISTLTIQRTEQRDSAMYRCASSFSPSGRSYNEQFFGPGTRLTVL.

The V gene is TRBV14, the J gene TRBJ2-7; 9 nucleotides match TRBD1. Germline V gives CDR1 SGHDN, CDR2 FVKESK. The CDR3 length is 15 residues. V lost 6 bases to trimming and J lost 5 bases; unmatched junction nucleotides: 11. DNA for the CDR3: TGTGCCAGCAGTCCGCCAGGGACAGGGATCCACGAGCAGTACTTC. As protein: CASSPPGTGIHEQYF.

This clone was recorded only once. The chain uses TRBV7-9 and TRBJ2-1; TRBD1 is a possible D gene (5 bases). V was pared by 7 bases and J by 5 bases, with 9 bases between. CDR3 length equals 12 residues. CDR1 is SEHNR, CDR2 FQNEAQ, per germline (reference sequence). CDR3 nucleotide sequence: TGTGCCAGCACCAAAGGGGACAATGAGCAGTTCTTC. It translates to CASTKGDNEQFF.

This chain joins TRBV19 and TRBJ2-1; D unclear. The V and J ends lost 5 bases and 5 bases respectively, with 16 bases between them. Germline V gene lookup returns CDR1 LNHDA and CDR2 SQIVND (reference sequence). The CDR3 loop spans 15 amino acids. Here the CDR3 DNA reads TGTGCCAGTAGTTTTTTTGGCGGAGCTAACAATGAGCAGTTCTTC. Protein: CASSFFGGANNEQFF. The variable domain in full, completed from reference TRBV19 and TRBJ2-1, reads DGGITQSPKYLFRKEGQNVTLSCEQNLNHDAMYWYRQDPGQGLRLIYYSQIVNDFQKGDIAEGYSVSREKKESFPLTVTSAQKNPTAFYLCASSFFGGANNEQFFGPGTRLTVL.

This chain joins TRBV27 and TRBJ2-7; D is unclear. Germline assignment: CDR1 MNHEY and CDR2 SMNVEV (reference sequence). Trimming took off 2 bases at V and 3 bases at J, with 11 bases between the two ends. The CDR3 is 14 amino acids. The CDR3 DNA sequence: TGTGCCAGCAGTTTAACGGGCCCCGACTACGAGCAGTACTTC. Its protein is CASSLTGPDYEQYF.

The chain is built from TRBV30 and TRBJ1-4, with D tentatively TRBD1 (6 bases). The CDR3 consists of 14 residues. The V gene lost 0 bases and the J gene lost 7 bases, with 12 bases spanning the gap. The V gene's germline CDR1 is GTSNPN and CDR2 SVGIG (reference sequence). CDR3 protein: CAWSVGVGGEKLFF. The CDR3 DNA is TGTGCCTGGAGTGTGGGGGTAGGGGGTGAAAAACTGTTTTTT.

The chain couples TRBV2 to TRBJ2-1; 8 positions agree with TRBD2. Germline CDR1 SNHLY, CDR2 FYNNEI. The CDR3 has 14 amino acids. V gave up 6 bases and J gave up 4 bases; unmatched junction bases: 5. The CDR3 sequence: CASSGTRTYNEQFF. The DNA of the CDR3 is TGTGCCAGCAGCGGGACTAGAACATACAATGAGCAGTTCTTC. The full variable domain, completed using reference TRBV2 and TRBJ2-1, is EPEVTQTPSHQVTQMGQEVILRCVPISNHLYFYWYRQILGQKVEFLVSFYNNEISEKSEIFDDQFSVERPDGSNFTLKIRSTKLEDSAMYFCASSGTRTYNEQFFGPGTRLTVL.

The chain joins TRBV5-6 to TRBJ1-2, with D perhaps matching TRBD1 (5 bases). The V gene's germline CDR1 is SGHDT and CDR2 YYEEEE. The CDR3 is 14 amino acids. With 4 bases removed from V and 1 base from J, the gap between germline ends came to 11 bases. The CDR3 loop reads CASSVGRGNYGYTF. The CDR3 DNA reads TGTGCCAGCAGCGTGGGACGGGGTAACTATGGCTACACCTTC.

This chain connects TRBV2 to TRBJ2-2; D is undetermined. Germline CDR1 reads SNHLY; CDR2 reads FYNNEI. The CDR3 spans 16 residues. V shed 2 bases and J shed 0 bases, with 10 bases lying between them. CDR3 DNA sequence: TGTGCCAGCAGTGAACGGCGTCAGACGAACACCGGGGAGCTGTTTTTT. It yields the protein CASSERRQTNTGELFF.

The V and J genes are TRBV19 and TRBJ2-1; D remains unclear. Per the germline V gene, CDR1 is LNHDA and CDR2 is SQIVND (reference sequence). Trimming removed 9 bases from V and 6 bases from J, with 15 bases in between. This CDR3 is built from 13 residues. This CDR3 is CASNQGVPNEQFF. The CDR3 DNA is TGTGCCAGCAATCAAGGAGTACCCAATGAGCAGTTCTTC. Based on the CDR3 plus reference TRBV19 and TRBJ2-1, the full variable domain is DGGITQSPKYLFRKEGQNVTLSCEQNLNHDAMYWYRQDPGQGLRLIYYSQIVNDFQKGDIAEGYSVSREKKESFPLTVTSAQKNPTAFYLCASNQGVPNEQFFGPGTRLTVL.